The 4 T cell receptor beta chains given below trace back to one sample, sequenced in a study of blood T cell repertoires in COVID-19. Assay: immunoSEQ multiplex PCR; the TCRdb copy retains only in-frame clones and omits some. The table lists 150,000 to 200,000 clones, less than 85% of them singletons. Sequences were obtained from peripheral blood. The receptor source for this set is a man in his forties or fifties who had recovered from COVID-19.

This clone was seen just once. The chain carries TRBV18 and TRBJ2-1; 9 bases line up with TRBD1. Germline loops: CDR1 KGHSH, CDR2 LQKENI. V was pared by 8 bases and J by 8 bases, with 10 bases of the junction left unmatched. The CDR3 is made up of 14 amino acids. Here the CDR3 DNA reads TGTGCCAGCGCTACCGGGACAGGGTATGATGAGCAGTTCTTC. Translating it yields CASATGTGYDEQFF.

V and J are TRBV27 and TRBJ1-4, with 7 nucleotides matching TRBD1. Germline values: CDR1 MNHEY, CDR2 SMNVEV (reference sequence). V was pared by 5 bases and J by 7 bases, with 13 bases of the junction left unmatched. CDR3 length equals 16 residues. In DNA, the CDR3 is TGTGCCAGCAGTCAGAGGCGTCCGACAGGGACTGAAAAACTGTTTTTT. Its protein is CASSQRRPTGTEKLFF.

The gene calls are TRBV30 and TRBJ1-1; TRBD1 might be the D (5 bases). The CDR3 totals 13 residues. CDR1 and CDR2 from the germline V gene are GTSNPN and SVGIG (reference sequence). Trimming removed 2 bases at V and 2 bases at J, with 9 bases between. CDR3 protein: CAWSQGGNTEAFF. The CDR3 bases are TGTGCCTGGAGTCAGGGTGGAAACACTGAAGCTTTCTTT.

CDR3 amino acids: CASSSTDREAFF. The DNA of the CDR3 is TGTGCCAGCAGCTCGACGGACAGGGAGGCTTTCTTT. The V gene is TRBV9, the J gene TRBJ1-1; 8 nucleotides match TRBD1. CDR1 SGDLS and CDR2 YYNGEE come from the germline V gene. V lost 4 bases, J lost 11 bases, and 7 bases stayed unmatched. The CDR3 runs to 12 residues.